The clone carrying this TCR beta chain was counted a few times. Its antigen is undetermined. This record belongs to a study of T-cell reconstitution after alpha-beta-depleted transplantation in children. Study conclusions and caveats: Once a year had passed after transplant, T-cell counts and diversity came mostly from newly produced T cells. The origin of high day-60 TCRbeta diversity in some patients lay in surviving recipient T cells and thymic progenitors. In patients about two months after transplant, alpha-beta T cells reportedly arose from several hundred expanded graft clones.

This CDR3 comprises 18 residues. V trimming: 3 bases; J trimming: 7 bases; junction bases outside the gene matches: 14. Looked up from germline, CDR1 is SGHNT and CDR2 is YENEEA. Unique molecular identifiers were incorporated during preparation of the TCRbeta library. TCRdb passed the PCR reads through MiXCR, listing each CDR3 protein once. Of around 300,000 distinct CDR3 sequences in the sample, roughly 8.2% are singletons; the top ten hold 9.1%. The sequences come from peripheral blood, collected 360 days after TCRalphabeta/CD19-depleted stem cell transplant. The gene calls are TRBV11-3 and TRBJ2-1; 11 bases are shared with TRBD2. This TCR came from a female patient aged 2-9 years who had a stem cell transplant for Fanconi anemia, so the T cells may come from the graft donor. CDR3: CASSFSGWGLAGGNEQFF. CDR3 DNA sequence: TGTGCCAGCAGCTTTTCGGGATGGGGCCTAGCGGGAGGTAATGAGCAGTTCTTC.